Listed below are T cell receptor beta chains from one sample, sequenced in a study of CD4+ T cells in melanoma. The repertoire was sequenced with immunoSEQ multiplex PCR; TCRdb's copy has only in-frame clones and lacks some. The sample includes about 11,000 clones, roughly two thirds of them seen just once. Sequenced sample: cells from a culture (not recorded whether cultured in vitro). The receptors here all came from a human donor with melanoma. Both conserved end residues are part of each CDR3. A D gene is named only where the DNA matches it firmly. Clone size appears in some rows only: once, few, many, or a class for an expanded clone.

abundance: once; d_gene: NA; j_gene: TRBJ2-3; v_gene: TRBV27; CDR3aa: CASSYANTDTQYF; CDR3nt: TGTGCCAGCAGTTACGCCAACACAGATACGCAGTATTTT
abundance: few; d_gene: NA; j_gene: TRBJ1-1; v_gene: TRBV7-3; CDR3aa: CASSGGGDTEAFF; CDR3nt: TGTGCCAGCAGCGGTGGTGGGGACACTGAAGCTTTCTTT
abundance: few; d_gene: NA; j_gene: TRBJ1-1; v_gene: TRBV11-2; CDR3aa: CASSLGVRGFTEAFF; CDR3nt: TGTGCCAGCAGCTTAGGTGTCAGGGGATTCACTGAAGCTTTCTTT
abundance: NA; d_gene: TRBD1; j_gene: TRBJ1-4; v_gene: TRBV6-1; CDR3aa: CASRPGQGPNEKLFF; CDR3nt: TGTGCCAGCAGACCGGGACAGGGCCCTAATGAAAAACTGTTTTTT
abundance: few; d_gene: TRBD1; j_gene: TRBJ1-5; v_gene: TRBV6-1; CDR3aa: CASRLQGGNQPQHF; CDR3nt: TGTGCCAGCAGGCTACAGGGGGGCAATCAGCCCCAGCATTTT
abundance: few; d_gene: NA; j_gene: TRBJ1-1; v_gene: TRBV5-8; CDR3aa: CASSPWVHTEAFF; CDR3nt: TGTGCCAGCAGCCCCTGGGTCCACACTGAAGCTTTCTTT
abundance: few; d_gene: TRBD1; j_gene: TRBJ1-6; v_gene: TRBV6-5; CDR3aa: CASSPDRDSPLHF; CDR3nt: TGTGCCAGCAGCCCGGACAGGGATTCACCCCTCCACTTT
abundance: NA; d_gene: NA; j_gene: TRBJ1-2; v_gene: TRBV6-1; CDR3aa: CAIQPRDPSGYGYTF; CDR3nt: TGTGCCATCCAACCCAGGGACCCCTCTGGCTATGGCTACACCTTC
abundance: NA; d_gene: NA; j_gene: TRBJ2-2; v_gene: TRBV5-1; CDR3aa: CASSLGQLTGELFF; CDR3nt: TGCGCCAGCAGCCTCGGACAGCTCACCGGGGAGCTGTTTTTT
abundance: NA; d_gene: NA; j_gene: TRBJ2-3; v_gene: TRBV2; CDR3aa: CASRDGRGMTTDTQYF; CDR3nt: TGTGCCAGCAGAGACGGACGGGGGATGACCACAGATACGCAGTATTTT
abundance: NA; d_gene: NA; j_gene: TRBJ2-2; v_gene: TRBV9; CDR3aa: CASSATVNTGELFF; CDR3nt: TGTGCCAGCAGCGCCACGGTGAACACCGGGGAGCTGTTTTTT
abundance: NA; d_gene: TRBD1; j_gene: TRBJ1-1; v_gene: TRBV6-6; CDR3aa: CASRTSGQGAEAFF; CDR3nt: TGTGCCAGCAGAACCTCCGGACAGGGGGCTGAAGCTTTCTTT
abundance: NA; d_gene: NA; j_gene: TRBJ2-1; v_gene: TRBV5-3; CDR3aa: CARYTSPIARSYNEQFF; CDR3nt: TGTGCCAGATACACGAGCCCGATAGCGCGATCCTACAATGAGCAGTTCTTC
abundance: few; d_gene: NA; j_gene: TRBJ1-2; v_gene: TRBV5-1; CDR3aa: CASSSLGETVNPNYGYTF; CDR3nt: TGCGCCAGCAGCTCATTGGGGGAGACAGTGAACCCTAACTATGGCTACACCTTC
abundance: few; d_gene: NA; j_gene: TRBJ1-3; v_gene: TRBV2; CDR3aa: CASRPQGPGNTIYF; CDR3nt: TGTGCCAGCAGACCACAGGGCCCTGGAAACACCATATATTTT
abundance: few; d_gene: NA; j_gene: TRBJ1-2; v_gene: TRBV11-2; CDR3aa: CASGEGLIYGYTF; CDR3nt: TGTGCCAGCGGCGAGGGACTTATCTATGGCTACACCTTC
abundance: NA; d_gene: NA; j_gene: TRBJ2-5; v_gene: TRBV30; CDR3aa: CAWSVFRMGETQYF; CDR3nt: TGTGCCTGGAGTGTTTTTAGAATGGGGGAGACCCAGTACTTC
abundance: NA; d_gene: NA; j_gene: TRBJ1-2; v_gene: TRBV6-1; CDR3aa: CASNQGYDGYTF; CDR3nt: TGTGCCAGTAACCAGGGGTATGATGGCTACACCTTC
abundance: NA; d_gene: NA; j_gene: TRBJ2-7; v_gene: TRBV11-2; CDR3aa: CASSLGVQYF; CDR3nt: TGTGCCAGCAGCTTAGGTGTGCAGTACTTC
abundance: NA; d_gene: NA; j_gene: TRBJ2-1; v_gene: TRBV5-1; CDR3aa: CASSPPAGRGNSYNEQFF; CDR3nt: TGCGCCAGCAGCCCCCCGGCGGGGCGGGGCAACTCCTACAATGAGCAGTTCTTC
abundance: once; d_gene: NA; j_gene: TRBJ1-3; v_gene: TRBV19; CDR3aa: CATRPRGSGNTIYF; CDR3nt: TGTGCCACCCGTCCTAGGGGGTCTGGAAACACCATATATTTT
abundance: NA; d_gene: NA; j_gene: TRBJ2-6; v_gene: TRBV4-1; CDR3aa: CASSEQAAGANVLTF; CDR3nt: TGCGCCAGCAGCGAACAAGCAGCTGGGGCCAACGTCCTGACTTTC
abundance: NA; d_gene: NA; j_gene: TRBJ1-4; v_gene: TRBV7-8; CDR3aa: CASSLSLAGEAGKLFF; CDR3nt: TGTGCCAGCAGCCTCTCCTTGGCAGGGGAGGCGGGAAAACTGTTTTTT
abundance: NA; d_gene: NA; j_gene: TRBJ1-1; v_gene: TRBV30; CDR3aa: CAWSVQTDTEAFF; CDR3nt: TGTGCCTGGAGTGTACAGACCGATACTGAAGCTTTCTTT
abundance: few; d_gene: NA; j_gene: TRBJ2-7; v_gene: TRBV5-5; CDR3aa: CASSLDNTYEQYF; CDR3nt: TGTGCCAGCAGCTTGGACAACACTTACGAGCAGTACTTC
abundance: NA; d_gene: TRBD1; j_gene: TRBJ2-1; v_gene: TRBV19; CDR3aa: CASSNRQGDNNEQFF; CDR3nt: TGTGCCAGTAGTAACCGACAGGGGGATAACAATGAGCAGTTCTTC
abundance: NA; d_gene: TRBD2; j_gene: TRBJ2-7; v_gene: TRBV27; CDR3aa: CASSRTRTSGGASSYEQYF; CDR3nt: TGTGCCAGCAGTCGGACCCGGACTAGCGGGGGGGCCTCGTCCTACGAGCAGTACTTC
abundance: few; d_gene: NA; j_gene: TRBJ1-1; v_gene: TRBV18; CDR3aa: CASSTRPAVNTEAFF; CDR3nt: TGTGCCAGCTCCACCCGGCCGGCCGTGAACACTGAAGCTTTCTTT
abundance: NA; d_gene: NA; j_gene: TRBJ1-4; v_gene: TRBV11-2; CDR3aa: CASSLGLGSGEKLFF; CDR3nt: TGTGCCAGCAGCTTAGGGTTGGGATCGGGGGAAAAACTGTTTTTT
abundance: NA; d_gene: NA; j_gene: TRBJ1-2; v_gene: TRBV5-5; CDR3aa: CASNLGGRYGYTF; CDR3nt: TGTGCCAGCAACCTGGGGGGTCGGTATGGCTACACCTTC
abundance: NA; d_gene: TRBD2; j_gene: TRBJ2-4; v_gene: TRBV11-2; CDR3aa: CASRAAGGRDIQYF; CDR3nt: TGTGCCAGCAGGGCAGCGGGGGGCCGGGACATTCAGTACTTC
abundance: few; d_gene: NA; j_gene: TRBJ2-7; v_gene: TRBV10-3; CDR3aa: CAIRGPSYEQYF; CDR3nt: TGTGCCATCAGGGGCCCCTCCTACGAGCAGTACTTC
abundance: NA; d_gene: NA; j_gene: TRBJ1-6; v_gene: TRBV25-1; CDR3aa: CASRSKGMGSPLHF; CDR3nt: TGTGCCAGCAGGAGCAAGGGAATGGGCTCACCCCTCCACTTT
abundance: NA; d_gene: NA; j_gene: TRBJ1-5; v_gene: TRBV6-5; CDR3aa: CASRDEGHSNQPQHF; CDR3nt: TGTGCCAGCAGGGACGAGGGGCATAGCAATCAGCCCCAGCATTTT
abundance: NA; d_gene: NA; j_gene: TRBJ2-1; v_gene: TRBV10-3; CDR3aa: CASSRQSSYNEQFF; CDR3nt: TGTGCCAGCAGCAGACAGAGCTCCTACAATGAGCAGTTCTTC
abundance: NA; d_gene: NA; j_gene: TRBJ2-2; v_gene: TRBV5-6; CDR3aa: CASSLDSNTGELFF; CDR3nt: TGTGCCAGCAGCTTGGACTCGAACACCGGGGAGCTGTTTTTT
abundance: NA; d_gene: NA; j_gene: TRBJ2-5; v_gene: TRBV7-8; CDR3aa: CASSLREGYRGAETQYF; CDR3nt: TGTGCCAGCAGCTTAAGGGAGGGCTATCGGGGGGCGGAGACCCAGTACTTC
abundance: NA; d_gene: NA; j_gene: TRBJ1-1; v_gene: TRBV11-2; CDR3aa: CASSFPGWGTEAFF; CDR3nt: TGTGCCAGCAGCTTCCCCGGCTGGGGCACTGAAGCTTTCTTT
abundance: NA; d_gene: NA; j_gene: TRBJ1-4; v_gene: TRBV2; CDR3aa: CASSNPALNEKLFF; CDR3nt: TGTGCCAGCAGCAACCCAGCCCTGAATGAAAAACTGTTTTTT
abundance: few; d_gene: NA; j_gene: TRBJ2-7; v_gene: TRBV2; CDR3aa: CASSGVQGRNVLGEQYF; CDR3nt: TGTGCCAGCAGTGGAGTTCAGGGTCGAAATGTGCTAGGCGAGCAGTACTTC
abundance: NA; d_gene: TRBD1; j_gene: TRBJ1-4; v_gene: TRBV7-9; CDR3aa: CASSSNDRGREKLFF; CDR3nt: TGTGCCAGCAGCTCGAACGACAGGGGGAGAGAAAAACTGTTTTTT
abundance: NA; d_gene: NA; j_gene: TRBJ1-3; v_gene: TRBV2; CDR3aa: CASSGPGKPPGNTIYF; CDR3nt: TGTGCCAGCAGCGGTCCAGGGAAGCCTCCCGGAAACACCATATATTTT
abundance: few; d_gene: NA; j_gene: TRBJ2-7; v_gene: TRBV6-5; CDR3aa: CASSPGVARYEQYF; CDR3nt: TGTGCCAGCAGTCCTGGGGTAGCCCGCTACGAGCAGTACTTC
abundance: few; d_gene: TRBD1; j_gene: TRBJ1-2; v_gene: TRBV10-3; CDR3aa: CAIRYMTGYGYTF; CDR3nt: TGTGCCATCAGGTACATGACAGGGTATGGCTACACCTTC
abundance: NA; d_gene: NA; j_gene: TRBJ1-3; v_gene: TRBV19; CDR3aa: CASSDWRDSNTIYF; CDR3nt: TGTGCCAGTAGTGACTGGAGGGATTCAAACACCATATATTTT
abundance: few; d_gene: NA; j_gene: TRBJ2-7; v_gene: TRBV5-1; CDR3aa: CASSFAGTYEQYF; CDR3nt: TGCGCCAGCAGCTTTGCGGGGACCTACGAGCAGTACTTC
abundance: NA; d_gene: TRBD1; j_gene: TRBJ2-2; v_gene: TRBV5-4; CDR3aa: CASRASTGDRGTGELFF; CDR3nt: TGTGCCAGCAGGGCTTCCACAGGGGATCGCGGCACCGGGGAGCTGTTTTTT
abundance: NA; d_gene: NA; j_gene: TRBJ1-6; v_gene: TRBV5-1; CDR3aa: CASAAQGIANSPLHF; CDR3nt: TGCGCCAGCGCGGCCCAGGGGATTGCTAATTCACCCCTCCACTTT
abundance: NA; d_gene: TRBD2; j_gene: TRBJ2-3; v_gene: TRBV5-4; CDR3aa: CASSFTAGARTDTQYF; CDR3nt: TGTGCCAGCAGCTTTACAGCGGGGGCCCGCACAGATACGCAGTATTTT
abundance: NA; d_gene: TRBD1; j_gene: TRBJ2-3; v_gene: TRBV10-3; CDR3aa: CAISGSGGPFQYF; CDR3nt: TGTGCCATCAGTGGATCAGGGGGCCCCTTTCAGTATTTT
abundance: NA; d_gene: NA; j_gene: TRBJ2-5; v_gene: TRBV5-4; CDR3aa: CASSLAGSQETQYF; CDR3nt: TGTGCCAGCAGCTTGGCCGGGAGCCAAGAGACCCAGTACTTC
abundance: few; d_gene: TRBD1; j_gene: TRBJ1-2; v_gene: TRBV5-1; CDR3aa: CASSLSGTGAGYTF; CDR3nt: TGCGCCAGCAGCTTATCCGGGACAGGGGCTGGCTACACCTTC
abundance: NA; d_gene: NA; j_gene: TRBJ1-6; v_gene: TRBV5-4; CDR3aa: CASSLGGGSSYNSPLHF; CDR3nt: TGTGCCAGCAGCTTGGGGGGGGGAAGCTCCTATAATTCACCCCTCCACTTT
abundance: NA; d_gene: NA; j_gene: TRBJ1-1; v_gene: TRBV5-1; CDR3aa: CASSLDPTSLTEAFF; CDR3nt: TGCGCCAGCAGCTTAGACCCGACATCCCTCACTGAAGCTTTCTTT
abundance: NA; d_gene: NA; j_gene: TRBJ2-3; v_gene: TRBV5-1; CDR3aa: CASSLSSRGTDTQYF; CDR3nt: TGCGCCAGCAGCTTATCTTCGCGGGGCACAGATACGCAGTATTTT